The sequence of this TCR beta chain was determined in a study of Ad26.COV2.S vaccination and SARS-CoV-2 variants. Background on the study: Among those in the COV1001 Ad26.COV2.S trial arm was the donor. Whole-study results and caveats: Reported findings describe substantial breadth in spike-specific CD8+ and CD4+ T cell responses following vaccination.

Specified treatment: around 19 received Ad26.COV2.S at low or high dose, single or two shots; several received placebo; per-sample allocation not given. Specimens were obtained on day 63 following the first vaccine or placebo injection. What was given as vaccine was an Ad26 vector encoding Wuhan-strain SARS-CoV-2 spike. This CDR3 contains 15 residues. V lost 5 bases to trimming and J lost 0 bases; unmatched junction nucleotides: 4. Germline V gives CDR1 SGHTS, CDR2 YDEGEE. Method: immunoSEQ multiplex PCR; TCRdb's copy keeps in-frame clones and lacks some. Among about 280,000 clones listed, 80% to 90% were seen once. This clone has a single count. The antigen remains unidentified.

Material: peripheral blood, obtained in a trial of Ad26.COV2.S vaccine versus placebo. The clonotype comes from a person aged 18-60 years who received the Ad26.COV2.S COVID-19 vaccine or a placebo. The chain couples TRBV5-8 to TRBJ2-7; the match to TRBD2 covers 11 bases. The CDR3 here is CASSLTSGASYEQYF. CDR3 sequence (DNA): TGTGCCAGCAGTTTGACTAGCGGGGCCTCCTACGAGCAGTACTTC.